This T cell receptor beta chain emerged from a study of T cell clonality in common variable immunodeficiency. Sequenced by immunoSEQ multiplex PCR; TCRdb stores in-frame clones only, minus some. This sample has around 33,000 clones, each found more than once. Blood came from CVID subjects not ill and not taking immunomodulatory or immunosuppressive medication. This clone was recorded a few times. Its antigen is unknown. The read terminates 3 residues ahead of where the CDR3 ends, so the germline J gene completes it. Trimming stripped 5 bases from V and 5 bases from J, with 18 bases between. Germline V gives CDR1 MNHEY, CDR2 SVGEGT. The CDR3 spans 16 residues. Findings and limits, study-wide: Fewer deletions and N-nucleotide insertions were reportedly seen in common variable immunodeficiency TCR beta sequences.

Sequencing was performed on peripheral blood mononuclear cells. The sequence was obtained from a human donor with common variable immunodeficiency. The chain employs TRBV6-2 or TRBV6-3 and TRBJ2-2, with TRBD2 as a possible D gene (5 bases). CDR3 in amino acids: CASSTATNSWTGELFF. The sequenced part of the CDR3 DNA is TGTGCCAGCAGTACCGCGACTAACTCTTGGACCGGGGAG.